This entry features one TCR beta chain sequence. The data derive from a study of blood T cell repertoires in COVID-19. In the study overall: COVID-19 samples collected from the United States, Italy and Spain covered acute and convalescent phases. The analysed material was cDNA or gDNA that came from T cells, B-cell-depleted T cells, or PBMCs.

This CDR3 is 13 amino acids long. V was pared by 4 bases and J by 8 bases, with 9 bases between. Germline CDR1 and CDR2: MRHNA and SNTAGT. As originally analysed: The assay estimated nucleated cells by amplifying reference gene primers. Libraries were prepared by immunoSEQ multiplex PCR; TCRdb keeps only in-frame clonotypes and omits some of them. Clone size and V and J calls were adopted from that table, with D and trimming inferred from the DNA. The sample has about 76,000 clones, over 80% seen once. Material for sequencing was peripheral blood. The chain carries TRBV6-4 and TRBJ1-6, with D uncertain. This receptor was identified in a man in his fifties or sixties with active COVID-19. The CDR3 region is CASSVGADSPLHF. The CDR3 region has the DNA TGTGCCAGCAGTGTGGGAGCGGATTCACCCCTCCACTTT.